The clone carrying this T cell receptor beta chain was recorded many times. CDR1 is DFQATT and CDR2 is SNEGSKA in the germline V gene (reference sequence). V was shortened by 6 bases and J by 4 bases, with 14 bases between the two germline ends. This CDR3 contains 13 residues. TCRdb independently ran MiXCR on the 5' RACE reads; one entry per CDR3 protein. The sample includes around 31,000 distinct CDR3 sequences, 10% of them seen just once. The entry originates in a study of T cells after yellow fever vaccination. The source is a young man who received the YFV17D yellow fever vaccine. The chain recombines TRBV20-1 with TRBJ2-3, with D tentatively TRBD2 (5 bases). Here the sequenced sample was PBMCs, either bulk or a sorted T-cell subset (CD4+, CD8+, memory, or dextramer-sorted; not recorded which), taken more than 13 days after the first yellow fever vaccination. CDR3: CSALVGRADTQYF. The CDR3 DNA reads TGCAGTGCCCTGGTAGGGCGGGCAGATACGCAGTATTTT.